One and the same sample provided the 6 T cell receptor beta chains below, sequenced in a study of OX40 agonist ivuxolimab in advanced cancers. The data were produced by immunoSEQ multiplex PCR, yet TCRdb's version contains in-frame clones alone and is incomplete. The sample lists about 19,000 clones, 83% occurring once. Source: CD4+ or CD8+ T cells sorted from blood, taken in a trial of the OX40 agonist ivuxolimab. These receptor sequences come from an adult with an advanced solid tumor such as melanoma, head and neck, liver or kidney cancer.

The chain has TRBV9 and TRBJ1-2; D might be TRBD1 (6 bases). Trimming shortened V by 3 bases and J by 8 bases, and 20 bases separated the two germline ends. Germline V gene sequence: CDR1 SGDLS, CDR2 YYNGEE. The CDR3 extends over 15 amino acids. CDR3 sequence reads: CASSGRQAPTRGYTF. The CDR3 DNA reads as TGTGCCAGCAGCGGTCGACAGGCCCCTACACGGGGCTACACCTTC.

The V gene is TRBV7-9, the J gene TRBJ2-2; D remains unclear. Germline CDR1 is SEHNR and CDR2 is FQNEAQ (reference sequence). This CDR3 is 13 amino acids long. Trimming shortened V by 1 base and J by 3 bases, and 3 bases separated the two germline ends. In nucleotides, the CDR3 is TGTGCCAGCAGCTTAGGGGACACCGGGGAGCTGTTTTTT. The encoded protein is CASSLGDTGELFF. Variable domain in full (rest from reference TRBV7-9 and TRBJ2-2): DTGVSQNPRHKITKRGQNVTFRCDPISEHNRLYWYRQTLGQGPEFLTYFQNEAQLEKSRLLSDRFSAERPKGSFSTLEIQRTEQGDSAMYLCASSLGDTGELFFGEGSRLTVL.

The CDR3 sequence is CATAGRNNSPLHF. The CDR3 coding sequence is TGTGCCACCGCGGGACGGAATAATTCACCCCTCCACTTT. The rearrangement joins TRBV2 to TRBJ1-6; TRBD1 is a possible D gene (5 bases). V gave up 10 bases and J gave up 5 bases, with 12 bases separating them. Per the germline V gene, CDR1 is SNHLY and CDR2 is FYNNEI. This CDR3 is 13 amino acids long.

The sample holds one count of this clone. This chain joins TRBV4-1 and TRBJ2-1; D not certain. Germline V lookup: CDR1 MGHRA, CDR2 YSYEKL. V lost 3 bases and J 8 bases, leaving 11 bases between the germline ends. The CDR3 sequence is 13 residues long. CDR3 protein: CASSHPQLDEQFF. CDR3 nucleotide sequence: TGCGCCAGCAGCCATCCCCAGTTGGATGAGCAGTTCTTC.

J is TRBJ2-7 and V is TRBV7-8; possibly TRBD1 for D (6 bases). Germline V CDR1 and CDR2: SGHVS, FQNEAQ. Trimming removed 5 bases at V and 3 bases at J, with 11 bases between. This CDR3 has 13 residues. CDR3 nucleotides: TGTGCCAGCAGCGTTGGACAGAACTACGAGCAGTACTTC. Its protein product is CASSVGQNYEQYF.

The V call is TRBV4-2, the J call TRBJ1-5, with no clear D. The CDR3 has 16 amino acids. Trimming took 1 base from V and 5 from J, leaving 15 bases between them. CDR1 is LGHNA, CDR2 YNFKEQ, per germline. The CDR3 region has the DNA TGTGCCAGCAGCCAAGGAGGAGGGCGAGGTGATCAGCCCCAGCATTTT. Amino acid sequence: CASSQGGGRGDQPQHF.